This is a list of T cell receptor beta chains from one sample in a study of beta chain features in type 1 diabetes. The data were produced by immunoSEQ multiplex PCR, yet TCRdb's version contains in-frame clones alone and is incomplete. The sample has 350,000 or so clones; roughly a fifth are singletons. What was sequenced was naive CD4+ T cells from blood. The receptor set was obtained from a woman aged 18-29 years in good health. The CDR3 runs from the conserved cysteine through the conserved F or W. A D gene is named only where the DNA matches it firmly. Only part of the rows carry a size: once, few, many, or a class if the clone is expanded.

size,V,J,D,CDR3,DNA
once,TRBV18,TRBJ1-1,-,CASSPSEGGDSGAFF,TGTGCCAGCTCACCGTCAGAAGGGGGGGACTCGGGAGCTTTCTTT
-,TRBV30,TRBJ2-3,-,CAWSSTRAFKGDTQYF,TGTGCCTGGAGCTCTACCCGGGCTTTCAAGGGGGATACGCAGTATTTT
few,TRBV6-5,TRBJ1-2,-,CASRLVPGASYGYTF,TGTGCCAGCAGGTTGGTCCCAGGGGCCTCCTATGGCTACACCTTC
few,TRBV4-1,TRBJ1-6,-,CASSQLLLQGSPLHF,TGCGCCAGCAGCCAGCTTCTCCTACAGGGTTCACCCCTCCACTTT
-,TRBV5-4,TRBJ2-6,-,CASSSPGSGANVLTF,TGTGCCAGCTCCTCCCCAGGGTCTGGGGCCAACGTCCTGACTTTC
few,TRBV14,TRBJ1-1,-,CASSQMAAMNTEAFF,TGTGCCAGCAGCCAAATGGCAGCGATGAACACTGAAGCTTTCTTT
-,TRBV7-3,TRBJ1-2,-,CASSTGGLGYGYTF,TGTGCCAGCAGCACAGGTGGGCTGGGCTATGGCTACACCTTC
-,TRBV7-9,TRBJ2-2,TRBD2,CASRPGGTSGNTGELFF,TGTGCCAGCCGCCCGGGCGGGACTAGCGGGAACACCGGGGAGCTGTTTTTT
few,TRBV18,TRBJ2-5,-,CASSFGQQETQYF,TGTGCCAGCTCATTCGGACAGCAAGAGACCCAGTACTTC
few,TRBV5-1,TRBJ1-1,-,CASSVRSDLNTEAFF,TGCGCCAGCAGCGTCCGCAGCGACCTGAACACTGAAGCTTTCTTT
-,TRBV10-3,TRBJ2-1,TRBD2,CAISFSGSASYNEQFF,TGTGCCATCAGTTTTAGCGGGAGTGCGTCCTACAATGAGCAGTTCTTC
once,TRBV6-1,TRBJ2-3,-,CASSGGHGGNTQYF,TGTGCCAGCAGTGGGGGCCATGGGGGCAATACGCAGTATTTT
few,TRBV2,TRBJ1-1,TRBD1,CASSRQGMNTEAFF,TGTGCCAGCAGCAGACAGGGGATGAACACTGAAGCTTTCTTT
-,TRBV4-2,TRBJ1-6,TRBD1,CASSQGGTGGYNSPLHF,TGTGCCAGCAGCCAAGGAGGGACAGGGGGCTATAATTCACCCCTCCACTTT
few,TRBV9,TRBJ1-2,-,CASSPPDGANYGYTF,TGTGCCAGCAGCCCTCCGGACGGGGCTAACTATGGCTACACCTTC
few,TRBV7-9,TRBJ1-1,-,CASSFSDTEAFF,TGTGCCAGCAGCTTTTCCGACACTGAAGCTTTCTTT
-,TRBV6-5,TRBJ2-6,-,CASRGESGANVLTF,TGTGCCAGCAGAGGAGAGTCAGGGGCCAACGTCCTGACTTTC
-,TRBV5-6,TRBJ1-2,-,CASSLGQQYTF,TGTGCCAGCAGCTTGGGACAGCAATACACCTTC
-,TRBV5-1,TRBJ1-5,-,CASSLGRDQPQHF,TGCGCCAGCAGCCTGGGACGGGATCAGCCCCAGCATTTT
-,TRBV4-1,TRBJ1-2,TRBD1,CASSSTGVGGYTF,TGCGCCAGCAGCTCTACAGGGGTAGGCGGCTACACCTTC
-,TRBV30,TRBJ1-5,-,CAWNLGRDQPQHF,TGTGCCTGGAACCTGGGCAGGGATCAGCCCCAGCATTTT
-,TRBV4-2,TRBJ2-1,-,CASSQDRLGGVYNEQFF,TGTGCCAGCAGCCAAGATCGATTAGGGGGGGTCTACAATGAGCAGTTCTTC
-,TRBV6-6,TRBJ2-1,TRBD2,CASSYPRGWSRSEQFF,TGTGCCAGCAGTTACCCGCGGGGGTGGAGTCGTAGTGAGCAGTTCTTC
once,TRBV4-1,TRBJ2-7,-,CASSQPRGDKQYF,TGCGCCAGCAGCCAACCCAGGGGGGACAAGCAGTACTTC